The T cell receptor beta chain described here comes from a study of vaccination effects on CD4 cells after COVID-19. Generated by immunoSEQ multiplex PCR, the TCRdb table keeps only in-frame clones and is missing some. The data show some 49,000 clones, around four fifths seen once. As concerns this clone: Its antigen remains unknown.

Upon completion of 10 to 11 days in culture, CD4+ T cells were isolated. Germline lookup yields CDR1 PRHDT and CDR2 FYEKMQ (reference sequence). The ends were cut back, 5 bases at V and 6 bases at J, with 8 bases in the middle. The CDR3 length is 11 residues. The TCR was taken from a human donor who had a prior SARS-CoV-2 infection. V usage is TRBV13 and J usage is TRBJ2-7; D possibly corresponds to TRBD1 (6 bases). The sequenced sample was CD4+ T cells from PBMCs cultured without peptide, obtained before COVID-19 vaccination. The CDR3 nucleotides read TGTGCCAGCAGCAACAGGGTCGAGCAGTACTTC. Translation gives CASSNRVEQYF.